This record looks at one T cell receptor (beta chain) sequence and its context. The data were obtained in a study of blood T cell repertoires in COVID-19. Study information: Italy, Spain and the United States were the sources of the convalescent and acute COVID-19 samples. PBMCs, B-cell-depleted T cells, or T cells provided the cDNA or gDNA that made up the material.

Authors' data handling: Amplification of reference gene primers provided the estimated nucleated cell counts. Libraries were prepared by immunoSEQ multiplex PCR; TCRdb keeps only in-frame clonotypes and omits some of them. D and trimming were read from the DNA, whereas the V and J calls and clone size are those reported in that table. The sample consists of around 250,000 clones, roughly 87% of them appearing once. Germline values: CDR1 ENHRY, CDR2 SYGVKD. V was trimmed by 5 bases and J by 3 bases, leaving 8 bases between them. This CDR3 comprises 12 residues. The rearrangement uses TRBV10-3 and TRBJ2-7; TRBD1 is a possible D gene (5 bases). Sequencing was done on a sample of peripheral blood. The receptor comes from a human donor in a cohort sampled during active COVID-19. The DNA for the CDR3 is TGTGCCATCAGTAGAACAGGCTACGAGCAGTACTTC. Its protein product is CAISRTGYEQYF.